The rows below give T cell receptor beta chains drawn from one sample of a study of blood T cell repertoires in COVID-19. Sequencing was performed with immunoSEQ multiplex PCR; in TCRdb, only in-frame clones are kept and a portion is missing. This table has under 300,000 clones, about 90% appearing once. The sequencing sample was made of PBMCs or T cells enriched from blood (not recorded which). The receptors come from a woman aged 55-75 years who had recovered from COVID-19. Each CDR3 is given with its conserved first and last residue. Each record gives: V gene, clone size, J gene, D gene, CDR3 protein, CDR3 DNA. D genes are given only for firm matches. A row's size may be missing; if present it is once, few, many or a size class.

V gene: TRBV4-1
clone size: NA
J gene: TRBJ2-2
D gene: NA
CDR3 protein: CASSPLGLVTGELFF
CDR3 DNA: TGCGCCAGCAGCCCCCTGGGTCTAGTCACCGGGGAGCTGTTTTTT

V gene: TRBV7-8
clone size: NA
J gene: TRBJ2-1
D gene: TRBD2
CDR3 protein: CASSFRRASGYNEQFF
CDR3 DNA: TGTGCCAGCTCCTTTAGACGAGCTAGCGGGTACAATGAGCAGTTCTTC

V gene: TRBV25-1
clone size: NA
J gene: TRBJ2-7
D gene: NA
CDR3 protein: CASRGEGEKSSYEQYF
CDR3 DNA: TGTGCCAGCAGAGGAGAGGGGGAGAAAAGTTCCTACGAGCAGTACTTC

V gene: TRBV10-3
clone size: NA
J gene: TRBJ1-1
D gene: NA
CDR3 protein: CAISLQGWGTEAFF
CDR3 DNA: TGTGCCATCAGTTTACAGGGTTGGGGCACTGAAGCTTTCTTT

V gene: TRBV7-3
clone size: NA
J gene: TRBJ2-1
D gene: TRBD2
CDR3 protein: CASSSSGGLSSYNEQFF
CDR3 DNA: TGTGCCAGCAGCTCTAGCGGGGGTCTAAGCTCCTACAATGAGCAGTTCTTC

V gene: TRBV9
clone size: NA
J gene: TRBJ1-4
D gene: TRBD1
CDR3 protein: CASSTTGVNEKLFF
CDR3 DNA: TGTGCCAGCAGCACGACAGGGGTTAATGAAAAACTGTTTTTT

V gene: TRBV27
clone size: NA
J gene: TRBJ1-2
D gene: TRBD1
CDR3 protein: CASRTDRVNGYTF
CDR3 DNA: TGTGCCAGCAGGACTGACAGGGTTAATGGCTACACCTTC

V gene: TRBV7-2
clone size: NA
J gene: TRBJ2-3
D gene: TRBD1
CDR3 protein: CASSSKGAPTDTQYF
CDR3 DNA: TGTGCCAGCAGTTCCAAGGGGGCGCCCACAGATACGCAGTATTTT

V gene: TRBV5-4
clone size: once
J gene: TRBJ2-3
D gene: TRBD2
CDR3 protein: CASSPPTSGGRPTDTQYF
CDR3 DNA: TGTGCCAGCAGCCCCCCGACTAGCGGGGGACGTCCCACAGATACGCAGTATTTT

V gene: TRBV7-2
clone size: once
J gene: TRBJ2-3
D gene: TRBD2
CDR3 protein: CASSLGLADDTQYF
CDR3 DNA: TGTGCCAGCAGCCTTGGACTAGCGGACGATACGCAGTATTTT

V gene: TRBV7-9
clone size: NA
J gene: TRBJ1-2
D gene: NA
CDR3 protein: CASSLRQGRGYTF
CDR3 DNA: TGTGCCAGCAGCTTAAGGCAGGGTCGTGGCTACACCTTC

V gene: TRBV28
clone size: NA
J gene: TRBJ2-5
D gene: NA
CDR3 protein: CASSSYRVEWRVQETQYF
CDR3 DNA: TGTGCCAGCAGTTCCTACCGGGTGGAATGGAGGGTCCAAGAGACCCAGTACTTC

V gene: TRBV5-1
clone size: NA
J gene: TRBJ2-5
D gene: TRBD1
CDR3 protein: CASSLKSGDRGQETQYF
CDR3 DNA: TGCGCCAGCAGCTTGAAAAGTGGGGACAGGGGACAAGAGACCCAGTACTTC

V gene: TRBV18
clone size: NA
J gene: TRBJ1-5
D gene: TRBD1
CDR3 protein: CASSPPGGANQPQHF
CDR3 DNA: TGTGCCAGCTCACCACCAGGGGGCGCGAATCAGCCCCAGCATTTT

V gene: TRBV27
clone size: NA
J gene: TRBJ1-4
D gene: NA
CDR3 protein: CASSTVAANNEKLFF
CDR3 DNA: TGTGCCAGCAGTACTGTCGCCGCCAATAATGAAAAACTGTTTTTT

V gene: TRBV11-2
clone size: NA
J gene: TRBJ2-5
D gene: NA
CDR3 protein: CASSLDRGSPGTETQYF
CDR3 DNA: TGTGCCAGCAGCTTAGATCGGGGTTCCCCGGGGACTGAGACCCAGTACTTC

V gene: TRBV2
clone size: NA
J gene: TRBJ1-2
D gene: TRBD1
CDR3 protein: CASRSDRGGYTF
CDR3 DNA: TGTGCCAGCAGGTCCGACAGGGGCGGCTACACCTTC

V gene: TRBV6-2/TRBV6-3
clone size: NA
J gene: TRBJ2-7
D gene: TRBD1
CDR3 protein: CASSLQGTVGEQYF
CDR3 DNA: TGTGCCAGCAGTCTCCAAGGGACAGTTGGTGAGCAGTACTTC

V gene: TRBV6-2/TRBV6-3
clone size: NA
J gene: TRBJ1-1
D gene: NA
CDR3 protein: CASSYGGTEAFF
CDR3 DNA: TGTGCCAGCAGTTACGGAGGGACTGAAGCTTTCTTT

V gene: TRBV4-1
clone size: NA
J gene: TRBJ1-4
D gene: NA
CDR3 protein: CASSQERSGNVEKLFF
CDR3 DNA: TGCGCCAGCAGCCAAGAGAGATCGGGGAATGTTGAAAAACTGTTTTTT

V gene: TRBV10-3
clone size: NA
J gene: TRBJ1-2
D gene: NA
CDR3 protein: CATSSNYGYTF
CDR3 DNA: TGTGCCACCTCGTCTAACTATGGCTACACCTTC

V gene: TRBV19
clone size: NA
J gene: TRBJ1-6
D gene: NA
CDR3 protein: CASGRQNSPLHF
CDR3 DNA: TGTGCCAGTGGCCGACAGAATTCACCCCTCCACTTT

V gene: TRBV4-1
clone size: NA
J gene: TRBJ2-1
D gene: TRBD2
CDR3 protein: CASSPAGGHNEQFF
CDR3 DNA: TGCGCCAGCAGCCCGGCGGGGGGACACAATGAGCAGTTCTTC

V gene: TRBV28
clone size: NA
J gene: TRBJ1-2
D gene: NA
CDR3 protein: CASSPQMRQGYTF
CDR3 DNA: TGTGCCAGCAGCCCCCAAATGAGGCAGGGCTACACCTTC

V gene: TRBV27
clone size: NA
J gene: TRBJ1-5
D gene: NA
CDR3 protein: CASSISSSNQPQHF
CDR3 DNA: TGTGCCAGCAGCATCAGTAGCAGCAATCAGCCCCAGCATTTT

V gene: TRBV3-1/TRBV3-2
clone size: once
J gene: TRBJ1-1
D gene: NA
CDR3 protein: CASSPSIAGTEAFF
CDR3 DNA: TGTGCCAGCAGCCCCTCAATAGCTGGCACTGAAGCTTTCTTT

V gene: TRBV27
clone size: NA
J gene: TRBJ2-1
D gene: NA
CDR3 protein: CASSWGQGRIYNEQFF
CDR3 DNA: TGTGCCAGCAGTTGGGGGCAGGGTCGCATCTACAATGAGCAGTTCTTC

V gene: TRBV2
clone size: NA
J gene: TRBJ2-1
D gene: TRBD1
CDR3 protein: CATRQGPYNEQFF
CDR3 DNA: TGTGCCACGAGACAGGGGCCCTACAATGAGCAGTTCTTC

V gene: TRBV19
clone size: NA
J gene: TRBJ1-5
D gene: NA
CDR3 protein: CASSTLGEGNQPQHF
CDR3 DNA: TGTGCCAGTAGCACCCTGGGGGAGGGCAATCAGCCCCAGCATTTT

V gene: TRBV6-5
clone size: NA
J gene: TRBJ1-6
D gene: NA
CDR3 protein: CASSSGGAFYNSPLHF
CDR3 DNA: TGTGCCAGCAGTTCGGGGGGGGCCTTCTATAATTCACCCCTCCACTTT

V gene: TRBV10-3
clone size: NA
J gene: TRBJ2-1
D gene: TRBD1
CDR3 protein: CAISEISDRNNEQFF
CDR3 DNA: TGTGCCATCAGTGAGATCTCGGACAGGAACAATGAGCAGTTCTTC

V gene: TRBV15
clone size: NA
J gene: TRBJ1-3
D gene: NA
CDR3 protein: CATSKVRVSGNTIYF
CDR3 DNA: TGTGCCACCAGCAAGGTGAGGGTCTCTGGAAACACCATATATTTT

V gene: TRBV28
clone size: NA
J gene: TRBJ1-5
D gene: NA
CDR3 protein: CASIHEGRHYQPQHF
CDR3 DNA: TGTGCCAGCATCCACGAGGGGAGGCATTATCAGCCCCAGCATTTT

V gene: TRBV12-5
clone size: NA
J gene: TRBJ1-5
D gene: NA
CDR3 protein: CASGSPGQNGPGGQPQHF
CDR3 DNA: TGTGCTAGTGGTTCTCCGGGACAAAATGGACCCGGCGGTCAGCCCCAGCATTTT

V gene: TRBV9
clone size: NA
J gene: TRBJ2-1
D gene: TRBD2
CDR3 protein: CASSVASGASSYNEQFF
CDR3 DNA: TGTGCCAGCAGCGTAGCTAGCGGGGCCTCCTCCTACAATGAGCAGTTCTTC

V gene: TRBV29-1
clone size: NA
J gene: TRBJ2-2
D gene: TRBD2
CDR3 protein: CSVVGLANTGELFF
CDR3 DNA: TGCAGCGTTGTGGGACTAGCGAACACCGGGGAGCTGTTTTTT

V gene: TRBV19
clone size: NA
J gene: TRBJ1-5
D gene: NA
CDR3 protein: CASSISSSNQPQHF
CDR3 DNA: TGTGCCAGTAGTATCTCCAGTAGCAATCAGCCCCAGCATTTT

V gene: TRBV2
clone size: NA
J gene: TRBJ2-3
D gene: TRBD2
CDR3 protein: CASSDEGLGADTQYF
CDR3 DNA: TGTGCCAGCAGTGATGAGGGACTAGGGGCAGATACGCAGTATTTT

V gene: TRBV2
clone size: NA
J gene: TRBJ1-1
D gene: NA
CDR3 protein: CASSPQTGDTEAFF
CDR3 DNA: TGTGCCAGCAGCCCCCAGACCGGGGACACTGAAGCTTTCTTT

V gene: TRBV7-9
clone size: NA
J gene: TRBJ1-2
D gene: TRBD1
CDR3 protein: CASSSRGAYGYTF
CDR3 DNA: TGTGCCAGCAGCTCCAGGGGGGCCTATGGCTACACCTTC

V gene: TRBV28
clone size: NA
J gene: TRBJ1-2
D gene: NA
CDR3 protein: CASLQGNYGYTF
CDR3 DNA: TGTGCCAGCCTACAGGGTAACTATGGCTACACCTTC

V gene: TRBV28
clone size: few
J gene: TRBJ1-2
D gene: NA
CDR3 protein: CASRGRFYGYTF
CDR3 DNA: TGTGCCAGCAGGGGGAGGTTTTATGGCTACACCTTC

V gene: TRBV18
clone size: NA
J gene: TRBJ1-2
D gene: NA
CDR3 protein: CASSLSRAEIGYTF
CDR3 DNA: TGTGCCAGCTCACTTAGCAGGGCCGAGATTGGCTACACCTTC

V gene: TRBV7-3
clone size: NA
J gene: TRBJ2-3
D gene: TRBD1
CDR3 protein: CASSLLGQDTDTQYF
CDR3 DNA: TGTGCCAGCAGCTTATTGGGACAGGATACAGATACGCAGTATTTT

V gene: TRBV19
clone size: once
J gene: TRBJ2-7
D gene: TRBD1
CDR3 protein: CASSAWTGDGEQYF
CDR3 DNA: TGTGCCAGTAGTGCCTGGACAGGGGATGGGGAGCAGTACTTC

V gene: TRBV5-1
clone size: NA
J gene: TRBJ2-1
D gene: TRBD2
CDR3 protein: CASSWGASGSNEQFF
CDR3 DNA: TGCGCCAGCAGCTGGGGAGCTAGCGGGAGTAATGAGCAGTTCTTC